A single sample is the source of the 7 T cell receptor beta chains below, sequenced in a study of response to subunit inactivated influenza vaccine. TCRdb analysed the RT-PCR reads with MiXCR anew, one entry per CDR3 protein. Of roughly 500,000 distinct CDR3 sequences listed, around 25% are singletons. These data were likewise used in another study, on T cells expressing NK-cell markers. As that study records: What made the TCR beta cDNA was 5'RACE template switching with UMIs.

This specimen consisted of CD4+ T cells sorted from PBMCs, obtained 11 to 12 days after vaccination. These receptors originate from a man in his fifties or sixties who received an inactivated influenza vaccine.

The chain is built from TRBV29-1 and TRBJ2-7; a possible D gene is TRBD1 (5 bases). CDR1 SQVTM and CDR2 ANQGSEA come from the germline V gene. The CDR3 covers 13 residues. Trimming pared 0 bases from V and 6 bases from J, leaving 12 bases between. The CDR3 nucleotides read TGCAGCGTTGAAGATCTTAAGGGGTCCGAGCAGTACTTC. Translation: CSVEDLKGSEQYF.

This clonotype was picked up a small number of times. The chain links TRBV7-3 to TRBJ1-1, with 9 bases matching TRBD1. The CDR3 is made up of 13 amino acids. Germline assignment: CDR1 SGHTA and CDR2 FQGTGA. V gave up 5 bases and J gave up 6 bases; unmatched junction bases: 4. In nucleotides, the CDR3 is TGTGCCAGCAGCCGGGACAGGGCCGCTGAAGCTTTCTTT. Its protein is CASSRDRAAEAFF.

The chain carries TRBV6-2 or TRBV6-3 and TRBJ2-1; TRBD1 matches 9 bases. Trimming took 0 bases from V and 10 from J; bases not matched to a gene: 13. Germline CDR1 and CDR2: MNHEY and SVGEGT. This CDR3 is built from 17 residues. Written as DNA, the CDR3 is TGTGCCAGCAGTTACTCGATTCGCGGACAGGGGCCAAAGGAGCAGTTCTTC. It codes for CASSYSIRGQGPKEQFF.

This clonotype was seen ten or more times. The rearrangement uses TRBV6-2 or TRBV6-3 and TRBJ2-1, with 8 bases identical to TRBD1. This CDR3 region has 17 residues. Per the germline V gene, CDR1 is MNHEY and CDR2 is SVGEGT. The junction had 19 bases not matched to a gene; V was cut back by 7 bases and J by 8 bases. The CDR3: CASKGQGATYRGYEQFF. For the CDR3, the DNA is TGTGCCAGCAAGGGGCAGGGGGCAACTTACCGGGGCTATGAGCAGTTCTTC.

This chain joins TRBV5-1 and TRBJ2-7, with 11 bases that match TRBD1. This CDR3 spans 15 amino acids. Germline assignment: CDR1 SGHRS and CDR2 YFSETQ. The V and J ends lost 1 base and 6 bases, in that order; junction bases with no gene match: 6. In DNA, the CDR3 is TGCGCCAGCAGCTTGACAGGGACAGGGGGGAGCGAGCAGTACTTC. Translating gives CASSLTGTGGSEQYF.

This clonotype has at least ten counts. The CDR3 spells CSVEPDRGFWETQYF. The CDR3 DNA follows: TGCAGCGTTGAACCGGACAGGGGGTTTTGGGAGACCCAGTACTTC. This sequence joins TRBV29-1 and TRBJ2-5; 10 bases agree with TRBD1. The trim removed 2 bases at V and 5 bases at J, leaving 8 bases unmatched. This CDR3 contains 15 residues. Germline lookup yields CDR1 SQVTM and CDR2 ANQGSEA.

V is TRBV12-3 or TRBV12-4 and J is TRBJ2-7; D might be TRBD2 (6 bases). There are 15 residues in the CDR3. Trimming stripped 6 bases from V and 5 bases from J, with 20 bases between. In DNA, the CDR3 is TGTGCCAGCAGCCGTACCGGGACTCCCTGGGACGAGCAGTACTTC. Translating gives CASSRTGTPWDEQYF.